What follows are 19 T cell receptor beta chains derived from one specimen sequenced in a study of cytomegalovirus exposure and HLA in healthy donors. Only in-frame clones appear in the TCRdb table, and some are missing; sequencing was by immunoSEQ multiplex PCR. The sample consists of 150,000 to 200,000 clones, 86% of them appearing once. Material for sequencing was PBMCs. Source of these receptors: a woman aged 18-29 years in good health and CMV-seronegative.

The chain uses TRBV6-6 and TRBJ1-2; no reliable D call. V was trimmed by 0 bases and J by 3 bases, leaving 8 bases between them. Per the germline V gene, CDR1 is MNHNY and CDR2 is SVGAGI (reference sequence). The CDR3 is 14 residues long. The CDR3 here is CASSYSPGYYGYTF. CDR3 nucleotides: TGTGCCAGCAGTTACTCGCCCGGGTACTATGGCTACACCTTC.

The table lists this clone with a few counts. CDR3 loop: CASSEGSGEIYEQYF. CDR3 coding DNA: TGTGCCAGCAGTGAAGGGTCCGGAGAAATCTACGAGCAGTACTTC. The chain recombines TRBV6-1 with TRBJ2-7; D gene unclear. The CDR3 spans 15 residues. Germline lookup yields CDR1 MNHNS and CDR2 SASEGT. Between the trimmed V and J ends, which lost 1 base and 3 bases, there was a span of 13 bases.

The chain joins TRBV4-1 to TRBJ2-7, with TRBD2 matching over 8 bases. This CDR3 has 17 residues. V lost 0 bases and J lost 0; bases outside the gene matches: 7. Germline CDR1 MGHRA, CDR2 YSYEKL. Here the CDR3 DNA reads TGCGCCAGCAGCCAAGAAGGGGGGCTAGCGGGCTCCTACGAGCAGTACTTC. Its translation is CASSQEGGLAGSYEQYF.

This chain links TRBV5-1 with TRBJ2-7; 8 positions agree with TRBD1. After removal of 3 bases from V and 4 bases from J, the junction contained 12 bases not matched to a gene. The CDR3 totals 16 residues. The germline CDR1 and CDR2 sequences are SGHRS and YFSETQ. CDR3 coding DNA: TGCGCCAGCAGCTCCGGGACAGGAGGGGGCGATTACGAGCAGTACTTC. Its translation: CASSSGTGGGDYEQYF.

V gene TRBV6-1 combines with J gene TRBJ2-3; 16 bases map to TRBD2. Germline V gene data show CDR1 as MNHNS and CDR2 as SASEGT. The CDR3 spans 17 residues. After removal of 4 bases from V and 3 bases from J, the junction contained 4 bases not matched to a gene. CDR3 in amino acids: CASSVGLAGGPTDTQYF. The DNA for the CDR3 is TGTGCCAGCAGTGTGGGACTAGCGGGAGGGCCGACAGATACGCAGTATTTT.

The sample holds one count of this clone. This chain links TRBV6-5 with TRBJ2-1; 8 bases are shared with TRBD2. Unmatched junction bases numbered 5, after V lost 7 bases and J lost 0 bases. Germline CDR1 and CDR2: MNHEY and SVGAGI. CDR3 length: 15 residues. The CDR3 coding sequence is TGTGCCAGCACGCCGGGGGGGAGCTCCTACAATGAGCAGTTCTTC. It encodes CASTPGGSSYNEQFF.

This chain links TRBV6-5 with TRBJ2-6, with unresolved D. The CDR3 covers 16 residues. Trimming pared 0 bases from V and 0 bases from J, leaving 6 bases between. CDR1 MNHEY and CDR2 SVGAGI come from the germline V gene. In DNA, the CDR3 is TGTGCCAGCAGTTACTCGGGCTACTCTGGGGCCAACGTCCTGACTTTC. Amino acids: CASSYSGYSGANVLTF.

The chain has TRBV5-1 and TRBJ2-1, with D unresolved. CDR3 length: 17 amino acids. The ends were cut back, 4 bases at V and 0 bases at J, with 17 bases in the middle. Looked up from germline, CDR1 is SGHRS and CDR2 is YFSETQ. CDR3 in DNA: TGCGCCAGCAGCGAGTTCTATCGGTCTAGCTCCTACAATGAGCAGTTCTTC. Amino acids: CASSEFYRSSSYNEQFF.

V usage is TRBV2 and J usage is TRBJ1-5; the D gene is possibly TRBD1 (6 bases). The CDR3 has 13 residues. V shed 7 bases and J shed 3 bases, with 10 bases lying between them. The germline V gene has CDR1 SNHLY and CDR2 FYNNEI. CDR3 DNA: TGTGCCAGCAAACAGGGCCACAATCAGCCCCAGCATTTT. It codes for CASKQGHNQPQHF. Complete variable domain (other parts from reference TRBV2 and TRBJ1-5): EPEVTQTPSHQVTQMGQEVILRCVPISNHLYFYWYRQILGQKVEFLVSFYNNEISEKSEIFDDQFSVERPDGSNFTLKIRSTKLEDSAMYFCASKQGHNQPQHFGDGTRLSIL.

The gene calls are TRBV10-3 and TRBJ2-5; D not resolved. The germline CDR1 and CDR2 sequences are ENHRY and SYGVKD. The CDR3 is made up of 13 amino acids. V was clipped by 6 bases and J by 2 bases, with 10 bases between them. In nucleotides, the CDR3 is TGTGCCATCAGCGGAGAGAGACAAGAGACCCAGTACTTC. Translated, it gives CAISGERQETQYF.

The chain combines TRBV5-4 with TRBJ1-1, with 7 bases lining up with TRBD1. This CDR3 contains 16 residues. Looked up from germline, CDR1 is SGHNT and CDR2 is YYREEE (reference sequence). J lost 0 bases, V lost 1 base, and 6 bases had no gene match. Here the CDR3 DNA reads TGTGCCAGCAGCTTGTTGGAGGGGGCATTGAACACTGAAGCTTTCTTT. As protein: CASSLLEGALNTEAFF.

This clone was recorded once. V gene TRBV9 combines with J gene TRBJ2-1; D not resolved. V dropped 3 bases and J dropped 8 bases, with 15 bases sitting between them. The CDR3 has 14 residues. Germline-derived CDR1 and CDR2 are SGDLS and YYNGEE. The CDR3 bases are TGTGCCAGCAGCGCCGCTAACTGGGCCTATGAGCAGTTCTTC. Its translation is CASSAANWAYEQFF.

The rearrangement uses TRBV27 and TRBJ2-7, with 10 bases matching TRBD2. J lost 5 bases, V lost 4 bases, and 8 bases had no gene match. The CDR3 runs to 15 residues. CDR1 and CDR2 (germline): MNHEY, SMNVEV (reference sequence). The CDR3 DNA sequence: TGTGCCAGCAGTTCCCCAGCGGGAGGGCGGGACGAGCAGTACTTC. Translating gives CASSSPAGGRDEQYF.

This chain connects TRBV4-1 to TRBJ2-4, with D tentatively TRBD2 (6 bases). V lost 1 base, J lost 0 bases, and 16 bases lay in between. The CDR3 is 18 residues long. Germline V gene sequence: CDR1 MGHRA, CDR2 YSYEKL. The DNA for the CDR3 is TGCGCCAGCAGCCAAGGGATGGGACGGGGGTCAGCCAAAAACATTCAGTACTTC. Its protein product is CASSQGMGRGSAKNIQYF.

CDR3 loop: CASSLGTAGGPRETQYF. Written as DNA, the CDR3 is TGCGCCAGCAGCTTGGGTACCGCGGGAGGGCCCCGAGAGACCCAGTACTTC. This sequence joins TRBV5-1 and TRBJ2-5; 9 nucleotides agree with TRBD2. Trimming cost V 0 bases and J 4 bases; bases outside gene matches: 10. CDR1 SGHRS and CDR2 YFSETQ come from the germline V gene. The length of the CDR3 is 17 residues.

The chain employs TRBV4-1 and TRBJ1-3; D gene unclear. CDR3 size: 17 residues. Trimming stripped 2 bases from V and 1 base from J, with 15 bases between. The germline CDR1 and CDR2 sequences are MGHRA and YSYEKL. CDR3 protein: CASSQTQRGLSGNTIYF. CDR3 bases: TGCGCCAGCAGCCAAACCCAGCGAGGGCTTTCTGGAAACACCATATATTTT.

This sequence joins TRBV5-1 and TRBJ2-5; 7 bases align to TRBD2. Germline loops: CDR1 SGHRS, CDR2 YFSETQ. The CDR3 covers 16 residues. With 5 bases clipped from V and 5 bases from J, the junction kept 15 bases outside the gene matches. The CDR3 DNA reads as TGCGCCAGCAGGTCCCTAGCGGCCGAATGGGGGGAGACCCAGTACTTC. It is translated as CASRSLAAEWGETQYF.

The CDR3 DNA reads TGTGCCAGCAGCTTGGGGCGGGGGATCTCCTACGAGCAGTACTTC. Protein: CASSLGRGISYEQYF. The chain carries TRBV11-2 and TRBJ2-7; 7 positions match TRBD2. Per germline, CDR1 SGHAT and CDR2 FQNNGV. The CDR3 has 15 residues. The trim removed 3 bases at V and 0 bases at J, leaving 5 bases unmatched.

The rearrangement links TRBV13 to TRBJ2-7; 7 bases are shared with TRBD1. Looked up from germline, CDR1 is PRHDT and CDR2 is FYEKMQ (reference sequence). There are 16 residues in the CDR3. Trimming cost V 2 bases and J 4 bases; bases outside gene matches: 11. CDR3 nucleotide sequence: TGTGCCAGCAGCTTAAGGGCCAGGGGGATAGTTTACGAGCAGTACTTC. Its protein is CASSLRARGIVYEQYF.